This T cell receptor (beta chain) comes out of a study of T cells in Graves' hyperthyroidism and ophthalmopathy. General observations from the study: By a 13 V-J model, ophthalmopathy was set apart from stable hyperthyroidism.

The CDR3 sequence is 12 residues long. Trimming left V 7 bases short and J 5 bases short, with 14 bases between. Germline V gene lookup returns CDR1 SQVTM and CDR2 ANQGSEA. As for this clonotype: Its antigen remains unknown.

Amplification of TCR beta CDR3 regions used RNA as the template. HTBI primers were the set used in a first-round RT-PCR of the TCR CDR3. Each CDR3 protein is one row after TCRdb ran MiXCR on the multiplex PCR reads. The profile shows around 350,000 distinct CDR3 sequences, about a fifth of them singletons. An absence of ophthalmopathy progression within 18 months meant stable Graves' hyperthyroidism. Hyperthyroidism had been newly diagnosed in patients aged 18 to 65, and its duration was under 2 months. Exclusion of a patient resulted from uncontrolled infection, other autoimmune disease, pregnancy or lactation.

The receptor's source is a woman between 18 and 29 years old with Graves' hyperthyroidism. The chain carries TRBV29-1 and TRBJ2-5, with unresolved D. The specimen was blood. The DNA for the CDR3 is TGCAGCGCCTATGCAGGTTCCGAGACCCAGTACTTC. The encoded protein is CSAYAGSETQYF.